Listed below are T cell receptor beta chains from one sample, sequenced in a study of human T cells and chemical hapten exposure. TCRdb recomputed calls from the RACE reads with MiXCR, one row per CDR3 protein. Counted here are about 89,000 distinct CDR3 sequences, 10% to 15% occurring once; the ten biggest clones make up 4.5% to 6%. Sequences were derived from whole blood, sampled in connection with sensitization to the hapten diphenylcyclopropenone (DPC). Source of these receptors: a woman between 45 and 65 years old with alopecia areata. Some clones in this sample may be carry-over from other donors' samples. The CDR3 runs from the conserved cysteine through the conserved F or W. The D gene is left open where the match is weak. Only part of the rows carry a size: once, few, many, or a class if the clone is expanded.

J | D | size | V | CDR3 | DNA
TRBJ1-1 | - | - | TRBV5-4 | CASRTDSMNTEAFF | TGTGCCAGCAGGACCGACAGCATGAACACTGAAGCTTTCTTT
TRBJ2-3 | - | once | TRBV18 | CASSPDSPPADTQYF | TGTGCCAGCTCACCAGACTCGCCACCCGCAGATACGCAGTATTTT
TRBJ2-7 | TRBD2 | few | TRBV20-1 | CSARAAGDYEQYF | TGCAGTGCTAGAGCCGCGGGGGACTACGAGCAGTACTTC
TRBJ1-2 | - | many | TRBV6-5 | CASKKTANYGYTF | TGTGCCAGCAAGAAGACAGCTAACTATGGCTACACCTTC
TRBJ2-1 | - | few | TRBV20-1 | CSAATGNLFEQFF | TGCAGTGCTGCAACCGGGAATTTATTTGAGCAGTTCTTC
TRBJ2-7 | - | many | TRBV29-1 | CSAWTPGYEQYF | TGCAGCGCCTGGACCCCCGGGTACGAGCAGTACTTC
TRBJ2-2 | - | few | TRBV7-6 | CASSLRNTGELFF | TGTGCCAGCAGCCTTCGGAACACCGGGGAGCTGTTTTTT
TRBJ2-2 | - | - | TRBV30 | CAWSEGITGELFF | TGTGCCTGGAGTGAGGGGATCACCGGGGAGCTGTTTTTT
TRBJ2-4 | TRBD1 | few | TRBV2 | CASGGTGRAKNIQYF | TGTGCCAGCGGTGGGACAGGGCGAGCCAAAAACATTCAGTACTTC
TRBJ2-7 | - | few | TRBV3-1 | CASSQDFRSTYEQYF | TGTGCCAGCAGCCAAGATTTCCGGAGTACCTACGAGCAGTACTTC
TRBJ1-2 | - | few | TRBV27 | CASSSGALYGYTF | TGTGCCAGCAGTTCCGGGGCCCTCTATGGCTACACCTTC
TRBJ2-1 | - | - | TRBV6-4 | CASSEFQGSYNEQFF | TGTGCCAGCAGTGAGTTTCAGGGTTCCTACAATGAGCAGTTCTTC
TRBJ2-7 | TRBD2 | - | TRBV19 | CASSTGLADEQYF | TGTGCCAGTAGTACGGGCCTAGCGGACGAGCAGTACTTC
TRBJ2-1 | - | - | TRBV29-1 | CSVVAGPPHLRFF | TGCAGCGTTGTGGCTGGACCCCCTCATTTGAGGTTCTTC
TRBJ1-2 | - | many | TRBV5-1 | CASSFRDGYTF | TGCGCCAGCAGCTTCAGGGATGGCTACACCTTC
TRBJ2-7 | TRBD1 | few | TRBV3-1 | CASSQVDRASYEQYF | TGTGCCAGCAGCCAAGTGGACAGGGCATCCTACGAGCAGTACTTC
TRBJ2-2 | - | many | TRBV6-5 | CASSLDYGAGELFF | TGTGCCAGCAGTCTGGATTACGGAGCTGGGGAGCTGTTTTTT
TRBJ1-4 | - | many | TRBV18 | CASSLPRADEKLFF | TGTGCCAGCTCCCTCCCGCGGGCCGATGAAAAACTGTTTTTT
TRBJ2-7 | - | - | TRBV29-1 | CSGGPGAAYEQYF | TGCAGCGGGGGACCGGGCGCGGCCTACGAGCAGTACTTC
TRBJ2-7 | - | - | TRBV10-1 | CASSDFATRGIYEQYF | TGCGCCAGCAGTGACTTTGCTACGAGGGGAATCTACGAGCAGTACTTC
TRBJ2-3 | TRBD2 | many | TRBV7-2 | CASSLQRESQYF | TGTGCCAGCAGCTTACAGCGGGAGTCGCAGTATTTT
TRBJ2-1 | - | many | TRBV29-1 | CSVRVNNEQFF | TGCAGCGTTCGTGTTAACAATGAGCAGTTCTTC
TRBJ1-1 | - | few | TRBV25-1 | CASSGGTKAFF | TGTGCCAGCAGTGGGGGGACGAAAGCTTTCTTT
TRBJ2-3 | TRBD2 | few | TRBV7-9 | CASSSGTSGYTDTQYF | TGTGCCAGCAGCTCCGGGACTAGCGGTTACACAGATACGCAGTATTTT